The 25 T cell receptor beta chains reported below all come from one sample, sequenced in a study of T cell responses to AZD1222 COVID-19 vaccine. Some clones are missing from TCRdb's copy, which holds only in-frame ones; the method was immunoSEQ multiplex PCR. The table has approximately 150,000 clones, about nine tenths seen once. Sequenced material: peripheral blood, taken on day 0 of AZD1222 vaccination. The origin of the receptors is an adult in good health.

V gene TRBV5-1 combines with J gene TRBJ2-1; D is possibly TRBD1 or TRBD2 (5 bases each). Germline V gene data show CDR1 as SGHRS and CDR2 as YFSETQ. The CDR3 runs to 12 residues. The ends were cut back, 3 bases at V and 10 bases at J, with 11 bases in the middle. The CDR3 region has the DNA TGCGCCAGCAGCTGGGACCGGGGAGAGCAGTTCTTC. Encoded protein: CASSWDRGEQFF.

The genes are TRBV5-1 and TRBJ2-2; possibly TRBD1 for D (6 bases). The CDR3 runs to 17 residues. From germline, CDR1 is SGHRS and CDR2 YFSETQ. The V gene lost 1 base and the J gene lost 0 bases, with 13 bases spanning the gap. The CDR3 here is CASSLRAGATNTGELFF. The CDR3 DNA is TGCGCCAGCAGCTTGAGGGCAGGGGCTACGAACACCGGGGAGCTGTTTTTT.

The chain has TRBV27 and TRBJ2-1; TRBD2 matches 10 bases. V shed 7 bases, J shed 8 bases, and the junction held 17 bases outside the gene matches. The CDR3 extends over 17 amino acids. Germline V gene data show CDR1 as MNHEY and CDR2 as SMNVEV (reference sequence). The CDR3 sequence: CASTEGSGRVPIYEQFF. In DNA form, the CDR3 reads TGTGCCAGCACCGAAGGGAGCGGGAGGGTCCCTATTTATGAGCAGTTCTTC.

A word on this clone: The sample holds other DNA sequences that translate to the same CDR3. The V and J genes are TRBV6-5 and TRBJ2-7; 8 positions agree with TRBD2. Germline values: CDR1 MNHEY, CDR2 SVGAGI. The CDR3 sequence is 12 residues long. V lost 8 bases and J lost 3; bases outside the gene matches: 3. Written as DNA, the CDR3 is TGTGCCAGCGGGGCGGGGGGCTACGAGCAGTACTTC. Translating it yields CASGAGGYEQYF.

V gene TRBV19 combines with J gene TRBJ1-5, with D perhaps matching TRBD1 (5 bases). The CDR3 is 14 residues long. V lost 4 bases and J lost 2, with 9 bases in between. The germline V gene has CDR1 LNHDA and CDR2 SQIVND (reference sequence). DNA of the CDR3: TGTGCCAGTAGTAACACACAGGGCAATCAGCCCCAGCATTTT. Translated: CASSNTQGNQPQHF. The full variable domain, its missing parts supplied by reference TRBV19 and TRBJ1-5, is DGGITQSPKYLFRKEGQNVTLSCEQNLNHDAMYWYRQDPGQGLRLIYYSQIVNDFQKGDIAEGYSVSREKKESFPLTVTSAQKNPTAFYLCASSNTQGNQPQHFGDGTRLSIL.

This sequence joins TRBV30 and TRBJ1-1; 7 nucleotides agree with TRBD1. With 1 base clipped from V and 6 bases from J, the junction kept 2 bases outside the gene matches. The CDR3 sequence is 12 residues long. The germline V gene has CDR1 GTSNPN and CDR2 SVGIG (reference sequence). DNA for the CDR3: TGTGCCTGGAGTGAGCAGGGGGCTGAAGCTTTCTTT. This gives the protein CAWSEQGAEAFF.

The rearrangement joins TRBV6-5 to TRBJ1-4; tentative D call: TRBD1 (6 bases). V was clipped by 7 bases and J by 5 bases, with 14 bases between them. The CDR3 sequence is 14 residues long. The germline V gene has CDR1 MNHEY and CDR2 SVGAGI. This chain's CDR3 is CASTHGTRNEKLFF. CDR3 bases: TGTGCCAGCACTCACGGGACACGGAATGAAAAACTGTTTTTT.

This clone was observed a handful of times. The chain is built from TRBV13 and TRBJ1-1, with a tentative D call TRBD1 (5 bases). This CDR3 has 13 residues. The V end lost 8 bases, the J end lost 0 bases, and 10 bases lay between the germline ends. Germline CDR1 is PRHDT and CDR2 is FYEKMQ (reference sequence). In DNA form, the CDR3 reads TGTGCCAGCGGGGGGGAGCTGAACACTGAAGCTTTCTTT. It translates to CASGGELNTEAFF.

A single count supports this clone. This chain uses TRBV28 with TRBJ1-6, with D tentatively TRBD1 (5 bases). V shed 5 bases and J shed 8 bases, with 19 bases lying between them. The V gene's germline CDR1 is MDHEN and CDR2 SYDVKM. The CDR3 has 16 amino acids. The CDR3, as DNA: TGTGCCAGCAGTAAAACAGGAGACCTAAGCTATTCACCCCTCCACTTT. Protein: CASSKTGDLSYSPLHF.

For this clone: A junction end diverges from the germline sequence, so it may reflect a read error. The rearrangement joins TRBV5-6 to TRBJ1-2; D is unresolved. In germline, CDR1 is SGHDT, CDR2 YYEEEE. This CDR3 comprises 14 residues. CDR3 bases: TGTGCCAGCAGCTTGGTGTCGGAAACCTATGGTTACACCTTC. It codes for CASSLVSETYGYTF. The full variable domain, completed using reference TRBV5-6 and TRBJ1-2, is DAGVTQSPTHLIKTRGQQVTLRCSPKSGHDTVSWYQQALGQGPQFIFQYYEEEERQRGNFPDRFSGHQFPNYSSELNVNALLLGDSALYLCASSLVSETYGYTFGSGTRLTVV.

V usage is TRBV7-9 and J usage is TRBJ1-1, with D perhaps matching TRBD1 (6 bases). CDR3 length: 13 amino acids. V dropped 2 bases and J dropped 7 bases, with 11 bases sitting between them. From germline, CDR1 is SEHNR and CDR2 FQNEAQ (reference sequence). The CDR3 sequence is CASSLIVQGEAFF. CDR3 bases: TGTGCCAGCAGCTTAATCGTACAGGGTGAAGCTTTCTTT.

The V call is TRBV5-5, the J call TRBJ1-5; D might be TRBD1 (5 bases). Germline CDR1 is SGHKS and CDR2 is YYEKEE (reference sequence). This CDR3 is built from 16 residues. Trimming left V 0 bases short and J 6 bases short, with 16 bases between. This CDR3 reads CASSLAGSPGAQPQHF. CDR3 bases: TGTGCCAGCAGCTTGGCCGGGTCACCCGGGGCTCAGCCCCAGCATTTT. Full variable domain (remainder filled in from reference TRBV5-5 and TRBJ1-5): DAGVTQSPTHLIKTRGQQVTLRCSPISGHKSVSWYQQVLGQGPQFIFQYYEKEERGRGNFPDRFSARQFPNYSSELNVNALLLGDSALYLCASSLAGSPGAQPQHFGDGTRLSIL.

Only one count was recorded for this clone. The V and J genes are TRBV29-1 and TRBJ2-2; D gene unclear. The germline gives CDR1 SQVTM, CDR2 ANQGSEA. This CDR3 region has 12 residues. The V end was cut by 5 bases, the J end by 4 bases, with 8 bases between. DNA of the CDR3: TGCAGCGTTCAATCGTTCACCGGGGAGCTGTTTTTT. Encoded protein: CSVQSFTGELFF.

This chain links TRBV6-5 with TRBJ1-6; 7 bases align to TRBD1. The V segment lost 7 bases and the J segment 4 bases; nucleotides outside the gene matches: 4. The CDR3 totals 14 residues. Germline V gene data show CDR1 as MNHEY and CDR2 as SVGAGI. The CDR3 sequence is CASTRQGYNSPLHF. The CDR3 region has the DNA TGTGCCAGCACCCGACAGGGATATAATTCACCCCTCCACTTT.

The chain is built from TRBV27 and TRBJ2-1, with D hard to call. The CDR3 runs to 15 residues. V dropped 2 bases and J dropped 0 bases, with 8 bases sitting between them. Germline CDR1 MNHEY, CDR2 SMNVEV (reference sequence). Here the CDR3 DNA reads TGTGCCAGCAGTTTAATCCGGAACTCCTACAATGAGCAGTTCTTC. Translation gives CASSLIRNSYNEQFF.

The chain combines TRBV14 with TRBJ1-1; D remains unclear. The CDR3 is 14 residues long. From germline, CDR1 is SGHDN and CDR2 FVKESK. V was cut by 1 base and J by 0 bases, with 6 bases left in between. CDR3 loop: CASSQGLMNTEAFF. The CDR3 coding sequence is TGTGCCAGCAGCCAAGGATTGATGAACACTGAAGCTTTCTTT. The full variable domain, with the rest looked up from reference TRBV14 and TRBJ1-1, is EAGVTQFPSHSVIEKGQTVTLRCDPISGHDNLYWYRRVMGKEIKFLLHFVKESKQDESGMPNNRFLAERTGGTYSTLKVQPAELEDSGVYFCASSQGLMNTEAFFGQGTRLTVV.

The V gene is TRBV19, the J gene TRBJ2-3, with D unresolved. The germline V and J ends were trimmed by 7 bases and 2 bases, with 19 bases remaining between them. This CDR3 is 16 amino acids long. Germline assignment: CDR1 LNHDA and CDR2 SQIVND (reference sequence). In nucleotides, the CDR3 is TGTGCCAGTACCAATACCCCGTCCCGGAACACAGATACGCAGTATTTT. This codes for CASTNTPSRNTDTQYF.

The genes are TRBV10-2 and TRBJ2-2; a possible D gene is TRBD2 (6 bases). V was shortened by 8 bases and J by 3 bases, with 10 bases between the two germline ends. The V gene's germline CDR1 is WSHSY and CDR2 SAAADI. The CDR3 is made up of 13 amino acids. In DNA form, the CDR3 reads TGCGCCAGCGCGGGACGCCACACCGGGGAGCTGTTTTTT. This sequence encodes CASAGRHTGELFF.

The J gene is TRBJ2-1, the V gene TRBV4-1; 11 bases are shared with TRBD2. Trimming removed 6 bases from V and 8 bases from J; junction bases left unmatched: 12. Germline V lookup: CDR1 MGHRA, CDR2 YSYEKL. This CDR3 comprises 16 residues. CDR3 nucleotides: TGCGCCAGCAGTCTTACCATAGCGGGAGGGCCCCATGAGCAGTTCTTC. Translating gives CASSLTIAGGPHEQFF.

The CDR3 loop reads CASSEWEGAGRGYTF. CDR3 nucleotide sequence: TGTGCCAGCAGTGAATGGGAGGGGGCGGGTCGCGGCTACACCTTC. The chain carries TRBV2 and TRBJ1-2; 7 bases are a match to TRBD1. Per germline, CDR1 SNHLY and CDR2 FYNNEI. J was trimmed by 8 bases and V by 2 bases; bases with no gene match: 11. The CDR3 has 15 residues.

Here the CDR3 DNA reads TGTGCCAGCGTCGGGTCCTACAATGAGCAGTTCTTC. Its translation is CASVGSYNEQFF. V gene TRBV25-1 combines with J gene TRBJ2-1; no reliable D call. Germline V gives CDR1 MGHDK, CDR2 SYGVNS. V was shortened by 8 bases and J by 1 base, with 6 bases between the two germline ends. CDR3 length: 12 residues.

The CDR3 nucleotides are TGCGCCAGCAGTCAATCTCCCCCCCCTTGGGATCAGCCCCAGCATTTT. It yields the protein CASSQSPPPWDQPQHF. The chain couples TRBV23-1 to TRBJ1-5; no definite D call. TRBV23-1 is an ORF, and what it does is uncertain. This CDR3 comprises 16 residues. The V end was cut by 0 bases, the J end by 5 bases, with 14 bases between.

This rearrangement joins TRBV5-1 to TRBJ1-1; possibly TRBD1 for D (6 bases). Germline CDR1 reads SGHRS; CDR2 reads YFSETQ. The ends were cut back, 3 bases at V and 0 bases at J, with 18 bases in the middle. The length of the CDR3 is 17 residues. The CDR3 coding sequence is TGCGCCAGCAGCTCCGGAGGAGGGACATTAATGAACACTGAAGCTTTCTTT. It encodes CASSSGGGTLMNTEAFF.

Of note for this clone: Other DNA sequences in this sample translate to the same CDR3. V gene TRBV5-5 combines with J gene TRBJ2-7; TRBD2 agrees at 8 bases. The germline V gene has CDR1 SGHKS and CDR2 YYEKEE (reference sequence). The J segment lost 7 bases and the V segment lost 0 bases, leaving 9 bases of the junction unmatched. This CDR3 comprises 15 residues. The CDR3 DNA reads TGTGCCAGCAGCTTGGTCGGGACTAGTATTCATGAGCAGTACTTC. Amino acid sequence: CASSLVGTSIHEQYF. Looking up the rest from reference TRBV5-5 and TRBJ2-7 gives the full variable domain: DAGVTQSPTHLIKTRGQQVTLRCSPISGHKSVSWYQQVLGQGPQFIFQYYEKEERGRGNFPDRFSARQFPNYSSELNVNALLLGDSALYLCASSLVGTSIHEQYFGPGTRLTVT.

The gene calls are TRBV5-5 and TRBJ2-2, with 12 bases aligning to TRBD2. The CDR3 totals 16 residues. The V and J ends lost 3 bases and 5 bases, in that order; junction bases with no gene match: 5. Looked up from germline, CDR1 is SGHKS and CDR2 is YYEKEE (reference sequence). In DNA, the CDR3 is TGTGCCAGCAGCTCACGACTAGCGGGAGAGACCGGGGAGCTGTTTTTT. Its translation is CASSSRLAGETGELFF.